This entry features one TCR beta chain sequence. Its recognized antigen is unknown. The sample holds no much larger clone one base away, and base qualities are not on file. The library was produced with the immunoSEQ multiplex PCR assay. RNA was extracted from all samples and reverse transcribed into cDNA, which served as template for TCR sequencing. SuperScript III was used for first-strand cDNA synthesis, primed with a 2:1 mix of oligo-dT and random hexamers. A synthetic immune receptor repertoire was used to measure amplification bias, and any remaining bias was corrected computationally. The authors' analysis ran thus. After raw reads were preprocessed to remove errors, the CDR3 was defined following IMGT conventions as running from the conserved cysteine to phenylalanine. To get clonality, Shannon entropy was normalized by log2 of the number of productive unique TCRs and the result was subtracted from 1. CD4 or CD8 identity of scalp clones was inferred by cross-referencing scalp TCRbeta sequences with sorted blood CD4 and CD8 repertoires. TCRdb took over this immuneACCESS table, retaining in-frame rearrangements with V and J assigned. Such tables are incomplete; in checked studies, under half of the missing clones stem from an unresolved V gene, and the remainder is unexplained. Clone size and V and J calls were adopted from that table, with D and trimming inferred from the DNA. In all, the sample holds over 150,000 clones, and 50% to 70% of those were seen once. Clones ranked in the top ten supply under 2% of the sample.

This sample is part of a study of CD8+ T cells in alopecia areata (dated by TCRdb to between 2017 and 2018). About the study as a whole: Treated patients were enrolled in an open-label pilot trial of oral tofacitinib at 5 to 10 mg twice daily for moderate-to-severe alopecia areata. In humans, TCRbeta sequencing was performed on scalp tissue and on sorted CD4+ and CD8+ peripheral blood T cells from healthy controls and from patients with patchy or totalis/universalis alopecia areata. Patients stayed on tofacitinib for 6 to 18 months and then had 6 months of follow-up off drug so that delayed response and recurrence could be assessed. Clonality in the scalp was compared among normal scalp (n=4), patchy alopecia areata scalp (n=8), and alopecia totalis/universalis scalp (n=8). Biopsies were taken from tofacitinib-treated patients at baseline and at 4 and 24 weeks of treatment, and a later scalp biopsy was taken in several of the tofacitinib-treated patients. RNA came from the PAXgene miRNA kit for fixed scalp, the miRNeasy kit for PBMCs, and the RNeasy kit for mouse skin. TCRbeta CDR3 regions were amplified by immunoSEQ multiplex PCR with 35 Vbeta forward and 13 Jbeta reverse primers. High-throughput TCRbeta sequencing was used to examine T cell clonal expansion in alopecia areata in both the C3H/HeJ mouse model and human patients. Results the study describes overall, beyond this receptor: Shared TCR sequences between patients were less evident than in mice, which may be partly attributable to HLA diversity in the patient population. Compared with normal scalp, lesional scalp had higher clonality and more expanded CD8+ clones, particularly in alopecia totalis/universalis, a pattern that suggests antigenic drive. Resident alphabeta T cells in normal human skin are also sequenced, complicating scalp TCR repertoire analysis, unlike mouse skin dominated by gammadelta T cells.

The time point label here, explained by the study, means: baseline before oral tofacitinib. Peripheral blood and lesional scalp punch biopsies were obtained from patients with alopecia areata. PBMCs were isolated by density centrifugation and stained for CD3, CD4 and CD8, and CD4+ and CD8+ T cells were sorted on a FACSAria. V and J are truncated by 0 bases and 6 bases respectively, leaving an intervening sequence of 8 bases. CDR1 and CDR2 are drawn from the germline V gene: SQVTM, ANQGSEA. From cysteine to phenylalanine, the CDR3 is 12 amino acids long. Only the CDR3 portion is preserved as DNA: 36 bases, with reading frame beginning at the first base.

The rearranged segments are TRBV29-1 and TRBJ2-5; too little of a D gene remains to name it. The sequence derives from a human donor with alopecia areata. This sample comprised CD4+ T cells sorted from blood, obtained at week 0. The CDR3 in this case is CSVEEGLKTQYF. The DNA is as follows: TGCAGCGTTGAAGAGGGTTTGAAGACCCAGTACTTC.